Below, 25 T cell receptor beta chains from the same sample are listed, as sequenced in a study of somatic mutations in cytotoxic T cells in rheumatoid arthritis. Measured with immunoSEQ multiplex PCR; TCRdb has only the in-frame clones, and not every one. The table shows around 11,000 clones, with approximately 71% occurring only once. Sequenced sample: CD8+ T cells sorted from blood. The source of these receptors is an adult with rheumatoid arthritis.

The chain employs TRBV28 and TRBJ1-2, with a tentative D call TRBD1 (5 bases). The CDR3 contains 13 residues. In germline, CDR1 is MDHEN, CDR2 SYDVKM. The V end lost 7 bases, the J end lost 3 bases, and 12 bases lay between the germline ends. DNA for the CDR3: TGTGCCAGCATTAGCAGGGTTGACTATGGCTACACCTTC. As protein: CASISRVDYGYTF.

In DNA, the CDR3 is TGTGCCCCCAACACCGGGACAGGATACATTAGCTCCTACGAGCAGTACTTC. This gives the protein CAPNTGTGYISSYEQYF. The rearrangement joins TRBV10-3 to TRBJ2-7, with TRBD1 matching over 8 bases. CDR1 is ENHRY, CDR2 SYGVKD, per germline. The CDR3 length is 17 residues. V shed 11 bases and J 0 bases; nucleotides not matched to a gene: 18.

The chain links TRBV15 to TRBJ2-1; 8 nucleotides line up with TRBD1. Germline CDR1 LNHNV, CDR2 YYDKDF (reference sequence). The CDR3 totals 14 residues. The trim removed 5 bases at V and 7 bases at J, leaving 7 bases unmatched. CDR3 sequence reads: CATSADRARNEQFF. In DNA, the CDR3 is TGTGCCACCAGCGCGGACAGGGCCAGGAATGAGCAGTTCTTC.

CDR3 sequence (DNA): TGTGCCACCGCCGGGACTAGCGGGGTATGGGAGACCCAGTACTTC. The encoded protein is CATAGTSGVWETQYF. The gene calls are TRBV27 and TRBJ2-5; 13 bases fit TRBD2. Germline lookup yields CDR1 MNHEY and CDR2 SMNVEV (reference sequence). This CDR3 spans 15 amino acids. V was clipped by 10 bases and J by 5 bases; unmatched bases: 10.

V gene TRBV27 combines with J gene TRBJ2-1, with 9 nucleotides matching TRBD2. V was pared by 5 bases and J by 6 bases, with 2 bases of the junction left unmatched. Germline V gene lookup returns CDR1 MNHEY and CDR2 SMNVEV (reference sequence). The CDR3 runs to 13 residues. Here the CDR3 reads CASSPSGVNEQFF. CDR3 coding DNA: TGTGCCAGCAGTCCTAGCGGGGTCAATGAGCAGTTCTTC.

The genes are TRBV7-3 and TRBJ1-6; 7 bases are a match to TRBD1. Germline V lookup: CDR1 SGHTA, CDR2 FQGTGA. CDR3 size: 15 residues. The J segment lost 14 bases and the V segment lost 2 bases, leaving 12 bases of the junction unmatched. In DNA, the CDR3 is TGTGCCAGCAGCTTAGGTGCAGGGCCAGGGACAGCCCTCCACTTT. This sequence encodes CASSLGAGPGTALHF.

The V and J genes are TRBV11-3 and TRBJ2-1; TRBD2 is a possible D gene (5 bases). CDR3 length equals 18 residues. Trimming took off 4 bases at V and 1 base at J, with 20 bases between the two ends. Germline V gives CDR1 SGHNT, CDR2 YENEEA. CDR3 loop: CASSSNAAPGSSYNEQFF. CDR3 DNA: TGTGCCAGCAGCTCAAACGCCGCCCCGGGGTCGTCCTACAATGAGCAGTTCTTC.

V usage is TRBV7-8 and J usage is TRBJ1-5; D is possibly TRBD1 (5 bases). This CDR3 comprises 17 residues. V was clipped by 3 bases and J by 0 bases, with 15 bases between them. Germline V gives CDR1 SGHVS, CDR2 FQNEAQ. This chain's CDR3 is CASSFLRVGYSNQPQHF. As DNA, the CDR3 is TGTGCCAGCAGCTTCCTCAGGGTGGGATATAGCAATCAGCCCCAGCATTTT.

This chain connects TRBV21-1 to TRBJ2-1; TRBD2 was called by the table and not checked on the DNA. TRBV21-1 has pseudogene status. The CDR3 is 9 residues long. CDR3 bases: TGTGGAAGAGACAATGAGCAGTTCTTC. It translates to CGRDNEQFF.

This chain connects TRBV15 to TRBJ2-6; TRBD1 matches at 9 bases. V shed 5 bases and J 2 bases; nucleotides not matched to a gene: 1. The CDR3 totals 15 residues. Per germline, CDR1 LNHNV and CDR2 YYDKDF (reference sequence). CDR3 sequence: CATSGDRAGANVLTF. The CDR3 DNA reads TGTGCCACCAGCGGGGACAGGGCTGGGGCCAACGTCCTGACTTTC.

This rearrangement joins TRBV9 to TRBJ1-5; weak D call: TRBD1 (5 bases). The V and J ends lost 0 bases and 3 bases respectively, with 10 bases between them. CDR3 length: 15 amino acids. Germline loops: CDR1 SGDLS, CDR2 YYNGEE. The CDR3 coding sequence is TGTGCCAGCAGCGTAGATGGAGGGGACAATCAGCCCCAGCATTTT. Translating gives CASSVDGGDNQPQHF.

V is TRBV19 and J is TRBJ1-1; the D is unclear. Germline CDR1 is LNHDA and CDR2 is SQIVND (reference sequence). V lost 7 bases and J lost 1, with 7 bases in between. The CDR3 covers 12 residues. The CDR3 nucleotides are TGTGCCAGTAAAGGCCAGAACACTGAAGCTTTCTTT. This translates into CASKGQNTEAFF.

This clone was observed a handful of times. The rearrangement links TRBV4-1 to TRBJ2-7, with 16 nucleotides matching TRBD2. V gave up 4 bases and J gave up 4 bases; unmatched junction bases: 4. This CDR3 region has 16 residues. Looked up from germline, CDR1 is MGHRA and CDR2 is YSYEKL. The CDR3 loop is CASSPGTSGGAYEQYF. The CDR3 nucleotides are TGCGCCAGCAGCCCGGGGACTAGCGGGGGGGCTTACGAGCAGTACTTC.

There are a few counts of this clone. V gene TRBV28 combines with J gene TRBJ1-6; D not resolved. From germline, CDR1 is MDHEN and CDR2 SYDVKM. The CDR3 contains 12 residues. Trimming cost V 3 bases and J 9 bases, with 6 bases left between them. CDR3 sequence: CASSLRISPLHF. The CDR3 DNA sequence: TGTGCCAGCAGTTTGAGAATTTCACCCCTCCACTTT.

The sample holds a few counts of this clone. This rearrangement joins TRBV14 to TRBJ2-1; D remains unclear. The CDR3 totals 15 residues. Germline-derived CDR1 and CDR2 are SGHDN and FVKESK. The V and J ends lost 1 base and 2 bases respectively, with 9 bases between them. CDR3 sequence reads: CASSQVGNTYNEQFF. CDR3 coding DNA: TGTGCCAGCAGCCAAGTAGGGAATACCTACAATGAGCAGTTCTTC.

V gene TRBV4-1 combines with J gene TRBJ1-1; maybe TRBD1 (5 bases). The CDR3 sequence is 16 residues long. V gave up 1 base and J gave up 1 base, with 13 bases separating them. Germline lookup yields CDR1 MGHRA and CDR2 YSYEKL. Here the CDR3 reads CASSQGPRQKNTEAFF. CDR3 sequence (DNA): TGCGCCAGCAGCCAAGGTCCCCGACAGAAGAACACTGAAGCTTTCTTT.

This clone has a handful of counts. CDR3 sequence reads: CARRPGGEGNQPQHF. The DNA for the CDR3 is TGTGCCAGAAGGCCCGGGGGCGAGGGCAATCAGCCCCAGCATTTT. The chain recombines TRBV9 with TRBJ1-5; weak D call: TRBD1 (6 bases). Trimming shortened V by 8 bases and J by 2 bases, and 17 bases separated the two germline ends. Germline CDR1 and CDR2: SGDLS and YYNGEE. The CDR3 covers 15 residues. Filled out from reference TRBV9 and TRBJ1-5, the complete variable domain reads DSGVTQTPKHLITATGQRVTLRCSPRSGDLSVYWYQQSLDQGLQFLIQYYNGEERAKGNILERFSAQQFPDLHSELNLSSLELGDSALYFCARRPGGEGNQPQHFGDGTRLSIL.

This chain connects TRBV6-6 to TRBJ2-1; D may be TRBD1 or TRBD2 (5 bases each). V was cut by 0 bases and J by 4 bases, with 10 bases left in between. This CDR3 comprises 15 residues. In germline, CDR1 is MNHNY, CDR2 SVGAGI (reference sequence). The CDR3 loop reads CASSYSSGQYNEQFF. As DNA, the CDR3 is TGTGCCAGCAGTTACTCCTCGGGGCAGTACAATGAGCAGTTCTTC.

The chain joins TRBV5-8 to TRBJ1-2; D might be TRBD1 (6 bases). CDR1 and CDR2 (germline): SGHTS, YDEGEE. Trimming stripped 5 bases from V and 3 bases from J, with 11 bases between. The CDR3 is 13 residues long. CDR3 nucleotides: TGTGCCAGCAGACTACAGGGAGACTATGGCTACACCTTC. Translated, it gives CASRLQGDYGYTF.

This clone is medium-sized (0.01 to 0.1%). CDR3 sequence reads: CASSPTGVLNGYTF. The CDR3 nucleotides are TGTGCCAGCAGCCCGACAGGGGTTTTGAACGGCTACACCTTC. V is TRBV7-9 and J is TRBJ1-2, with 8 bases that match TRBD1. The germline gives CDR1 SEHNR, CDR2 FQNEAQ (reference sequence). There are 14 residues in the CDR3. The J segment lost 8 bases and the V segment lost 5 bases, leaving 10 bases of the junction unmatched.

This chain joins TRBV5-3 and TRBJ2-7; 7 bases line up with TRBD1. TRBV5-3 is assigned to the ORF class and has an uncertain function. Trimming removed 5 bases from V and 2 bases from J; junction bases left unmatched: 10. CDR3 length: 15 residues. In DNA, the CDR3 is TGTGCCAGAAGAACCCGGGACAGCGGAGCCTACGAGCAGTACTTC. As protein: CARRTRDSGAYEQYF.

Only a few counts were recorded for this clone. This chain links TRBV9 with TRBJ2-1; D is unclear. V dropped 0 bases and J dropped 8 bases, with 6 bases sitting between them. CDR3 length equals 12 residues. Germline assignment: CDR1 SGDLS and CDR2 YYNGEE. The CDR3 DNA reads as TGTGCCAGCAGCGTAGGAAGTTATGAGCAGTTCTTC. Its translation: CASSVGSYEQFF.

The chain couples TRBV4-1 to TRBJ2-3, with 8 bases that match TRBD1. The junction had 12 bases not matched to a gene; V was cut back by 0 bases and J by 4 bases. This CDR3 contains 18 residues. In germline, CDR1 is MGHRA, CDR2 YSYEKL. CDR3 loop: CASSQDEIGQGFADTQYF. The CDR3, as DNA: TGCGCCAGCAGCCAAGATGAAATAGGACAGGGTTTTGCAGATACGCAGTATTTT.

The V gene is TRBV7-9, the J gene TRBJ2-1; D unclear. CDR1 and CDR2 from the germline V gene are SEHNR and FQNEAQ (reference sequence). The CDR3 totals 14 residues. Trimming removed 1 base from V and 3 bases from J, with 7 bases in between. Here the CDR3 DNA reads TGTGCCAGCAGCTTAGTAAGCAGCTACAATGAGCAGTTCTTC. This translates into CASSLVSSYNEQFF.

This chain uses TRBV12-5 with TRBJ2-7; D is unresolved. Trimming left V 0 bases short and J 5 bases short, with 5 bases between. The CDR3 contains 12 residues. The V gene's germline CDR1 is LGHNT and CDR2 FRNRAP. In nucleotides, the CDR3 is TGTGCTAGTGGTTTGGTACGGGACGAGCAGTACTTC. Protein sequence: CASGLVRDEQYF.